Listed below are T cell receptor beta chains from one sample, sequenced in a study of monozygotic twins with inflammatory bowel disease. TCRdb reprocessed the 5' RACE reads and reports one entry per CDR3 protein, with no DNA. The sample table includes about 210,000 distinct CDR3 sequences. The sequenced sample was blood. The receptors stem from a human donor with ulcerative colitis or Crohn's disease, or a healthy co-twin of an affected twin (not recorded which). The CDR3 runs from the conserved cysteine through the conserved F or W. Expanded clones are given a class, and other clones once, few, many or no size at all.

j_call v_call clone_size cdr3_aa
TRBJ2-7 TRBV12-3/TRBV12-4 . CASSLLAETSPPHF
TRBJ2-5 TRBV4-3 . CASSHGGRWETQYF
TRBJ2-1 TRBV15 . CATSIPDRTYNEQFF
TRBJ1-2 TRBV5-1 . CASSFSSRDLYGYTF
TRBJ2-7 TRBV28 . CASSLAGQGSEQYF
TRBJ1-5 TRBV12-3/TRBV12-4 . CASSPGQGIQPQHF
TRBJ2-2 TRBV24-1 . CATSSPSGRGTGELFF
TRBJ2-7 TRBV6-5 . CASSYYQGGYEQYF
TRBJ1-5 TRBV10-3 . CAISESGSNQPRHF
TRBJ2-7 TRBV4-2 . CASSRGRDRYEQYF
TRBJ2-7 TRBV18 . CASSVGISYEQYF
TRBJ1-4 TRBV7-2 . CASSSGTGSYEKLFF
TRBJ2-7 TRBV6-5 . CASSLHGTDSYEQYF
TRBJ2-2 TRBV5-6 . CASSLVPGGNTGELFF
TRBJ1-1 TRBV7-2 . CASSLPQGASNTEAFF
TRBJ2-1 TRBV28 . CASSLLSNNEQFF
TRBJ2-7 TRBV5-1 . CASSTDQSSYEQYF
TRBJ2-1 TRBV20-1 . CSARGTGSSGGNYNEQFF
TRBJ2-1 TRBV6-4 . CASSLGELGNEQFF
TRBJ1-5 TRBV5-6 . CASSLRRDAQPQHF
TRBJ1-1 TRBV5-6 . CASSLWGPNTEAFF
TRBJ2-7 TRBV7-9 medium-sized CASSQRSAGPFDEQYF
TRBJ2-5 TRBV6-2/TRBV6-3 . CASSKKGETQYF
TRBJ2-2 TRBV20-1 . CSARDGNTGELFF
TRBJ2-7 TRBV29-1 . CSVERLAGDEQYF
TRBJ1-2 TRBV6-2/TRBV6-3 . CASSHSFSYGYTF
TRBJ2-4 TRBV6-4 . CASTRTGRENIQYF
TRBJ2-7 TRBV7-9 . CASSTSGTPPYEQYF
TRBJ2-2 TRBV5-1 . CASSGRGGTGELFF
TRBJ1-1 TRBV6-2/TRBV6-3 . CASSYSHLGNTEAFF
TRBJ2-5 TRBV3-1 . CASRLAGAYQETQYF
TRBJ1-5 TRBV2 . CASSEQNSNQPQHF
TRBJ2-3 TRBV5-1 . CASSSASGRVTDTQYF
TRBJ2-7 TRBV6-1 . CASSARGRAYEQYF
TRBJ1-4 TRBV20-1 . CSARDRGRQDEKLFF
TRBJ1-2 TRBV7-9 . CASSPRSPGQGFGYTF
TRBJ2-2 TRBV12-3/TRBV12-4 . CASSLQAGGPTGELFF
TRBJ2-7 TRBV2 . CASSGTTDYEQYF
TRBJ2-3 TRBV19 . CASSMTPGLAGTSTDTQYF
TRBJ1-2 TRBV15 . CATSSRTGQGYTF
TRBJ1-4 TRBV2 . CASSPDYGMANEKLFF
TRBJ2-4 TRBV20-1 . CSARSLSGNIQYF
TRBJ1-1 TRBV12-3/TRBV12-4 . CASRTTGEDEAFF
TRBJ1-1 TRBV5-5 . CASSRPDGQAEAFF
TRBJ2-7 TRBV5-1 . CASSWGGTSGSYEQYF
TRBJ2-5 TRBV25-1 . CASSPTGTAETQYF
TRBJ1-4 TRBV29-1 . CSAEGQGTKKLFF
TRBJ2-3 TRBV6-2/TRBV6-3 . CASSYGDFTDTQYF
TRBJ2-1 TRBV5-1 . CASGMRGASYNEQFF
TRBJ2-5 TRBV29-1 . CSARTGGGPQETQYF
TRBJ1-5 TRBV10-3 . CAISESGAQPQHF
TRBJ2-3 TRBV4-2 . CASSQGASGGADTQYF
TRBJ2-7 TRBV20-1 . CSANSDYFALQYF
TRBJ2-2 TRBV7-9 . CASSRSETGELFF
TRBJ1-1 TRBV6-2/TRBV6-3 . CASSYPRSNTEAFF
TRBJ2-7 TRBV6-2/TRBV6-3 . CASGVWTGAYEQYF
TRBJ1-3 TRBV29-1 . CSVDSYSGNTIYF